This T cell receptor beta chain was captured in a study of blood T cell repertoires in COVID-19. For the study at large: Sites across the United States, Italy and Spain contributed samples from acute and convalescent COVID-19. Nucleic acid was either cDNA or gDNA, and it came from T cells, B-cell-depleted T cells, or PBMCs.

CDR1 is MGHDK and CDR2 is SYGVNS in the germline V gene. Trimming took 2 bases from V and 7 from J, leaving 14 bases between them. This CDR3 contains 14 residues. There are many counts of this clone. Authors' analysis steps: How many nucleated cells were present was estimated from reference gene primer amplification. This table comes from immunoSEQ multiplex PCR, and its TCRdb copy is limited to in-frame clones, with some not included. V and J calls and clone size are as listed in that table; D and trimming were resolved from the DNA. In the table there are tens of thousands of clones, roughly 80% of which are singletons.

Material for sequencing was peripheral blood. V and J are TRBV25-1 and TRBJ1-2, with D possibly TRBD1 on 5 matching bases. The receptor was derived from a man aged 60 to 75 in a cohort sampled during active COVID-19. The CDR3 nucleotides read TGTGCCAGCAGTGAACTCGGACAACGGAGTGGCTACACCTTC. Encoded protein: CASSELGQRSGYTF.